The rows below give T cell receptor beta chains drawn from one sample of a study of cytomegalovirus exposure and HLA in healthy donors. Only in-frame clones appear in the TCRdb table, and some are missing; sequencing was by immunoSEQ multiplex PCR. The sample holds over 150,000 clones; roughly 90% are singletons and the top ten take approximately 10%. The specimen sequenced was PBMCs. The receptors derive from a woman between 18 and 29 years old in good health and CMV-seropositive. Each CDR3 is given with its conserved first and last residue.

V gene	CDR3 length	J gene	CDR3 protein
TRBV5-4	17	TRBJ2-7	CASSRATRAYSSYEQYF
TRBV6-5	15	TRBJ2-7	CASRASSGSIYEQYF
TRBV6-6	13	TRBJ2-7	CASSSGTSGEQYF
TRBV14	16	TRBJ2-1	CASSQDIGGPHNEQFF
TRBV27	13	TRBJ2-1	CASSWERDNEQFF
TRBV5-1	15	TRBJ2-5	CASSLAASGKETQYF
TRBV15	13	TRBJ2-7	CATTRAVSYEQYF
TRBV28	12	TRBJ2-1	CASSTGGNEQFF
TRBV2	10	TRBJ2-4	CASSAVIQYF
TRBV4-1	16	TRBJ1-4	CASSQGGGTGNEKLFF
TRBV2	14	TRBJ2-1	CASSETGVGNEQFF
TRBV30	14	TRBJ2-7	CAWSVSGGRDEQYF
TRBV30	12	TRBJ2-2	CAWNYRPGELFF